This T cell receptor (beta chain) was recovered during a study of CDR3 diversity in severe acne. This clonotype was seen many times. Trimming took off 5 bases at V and 4 bases at J, with 12 bases between the two ends. The CDR3 contains 14 residues. The germline V gene encodes CDR1 MDHEN and CDR2 SYDVKM. TCRdb fed the PCR reads into MiXCR, producing one record per CDR3 protein. The repertoire has about 97,000 distinct CDR3 sequences, about half of them found once; the top ten carry roughly an eighth. The sequenced material came from blood. The chain couples TRBV28 to TRBJ1-5; D ambiguous. This sequence was found in a male donor with acne. The CDR3 here is CASSQDVLNQPQHF. Here the CDR3 DNA reads TGTGCCAGCAGTCAAGACGTTCTAAATCAGCCCCAGCATTTT.